A single sample gave rise to the 16 T cell receptor beta chains below, sequenced in a study of cytomegalovirus exposure and HLA in healthy donors. The PCR made use of 60 Vbeta and 13 Jbeta primers. The data were produced by immunoSEQ multiplex PCR, yet TCRdb's version contains in-frame clones alone and is incomplete. The data show over 110,000 clones, with 75% to 85% seen just once and around 2.4% held by the top ten. Sequenced: PBMCs. The source of these receptors is a woman under 30 in good health and CMV-seropositive.

V is TRBV30 and J is TRBJ1-6; 8 bases align to TRBD1. The CDR3 consists of 16 residues. Unmatched junction bases numbered 12, after V lost 3 bases and J lost 8 bases. Germline V gene sequence: CDR1 GTSNPN, CDR2 SVGIG (reference sequence). This CDR3 reads CAWSKKPGQAYSPLHF. Here the CDR3 DNA reads TGTGCCTGGAGCAAAAAACCGGGACAGGCTTATTCACCCCTCCACTTT.

A few counts support this clone. The chain couples TRBV27 to TRBJ1-1; possibly TRBD1 for D (5 bases). CDR1 is MNHEY and CDR2 is SMNVEV in the germline V gene (reference sequence). The CDR3 runs to 13 residues. V dropped 6 bases and J dropped 3 bases, with 11 bases sitting between them. The CDR3 coding sequence is TGTGCCAGCAGGGGTCAGGGTTACACTGAAGCTTTCTTT. Protein: CASRGQGYTEAFF.

The chain couples TRBV5-6 to TRBJ1-2; D perhaps matches TRBD1 (5 bases). The CDR3 is 17 amino acids. Per the germline V gene, CDR1 is SGHDT and CDR2 is YYEEEE. Between the trimmed V and J ends, which lost 2 bases and 0 bases, there was a span of 17 bases. The CDR3 sequence: CASSFGGRAPTNYGYTF. The CDR3 nucleotides read TGTGCCAGCAGCTTCGGGGGAAGGGCACCGACTAACTATGGCTACACCTTC.

Written as DNA, the CDR3 is TGCGCCAGCAGCTTTGGACTAGCGGGGGGAGACAATGAGCAGTTCTTC. This encodes CASSFGLAGGDNEQFF. The gene calls are TRBV10-2 and TRBJ2-1; 14 nucleotides line up with TRBD2. The CDR3 extends over 16 amino acids. With V trimmed by 6 bases and J by 5 bases, 6 bases remained unmatched. Germline V gives CDR1 WSHSY, CDR2 SAAADI.

The rearrangement joins TRBV5-1 to TRBJ2-3, with 8 nucleotides matching TRBD2. The CDR3 is 16 residues long. Germline lookup yields CDR1 SGHRS and CDR2 YFSETQ. V gave up 1 base and J gave up 4 bases; unmatched junction bases: 8. CDR3 DNA: TGCGCCAGCAGCTTGAATACTCGGGGGGGCCCAGATACGCAGTATTTT. Translation: CASSLNTRGGPDTQYF.

The V and J genes are TRBV28 and TRBJ1-3, with D possibly being TRBD1 (6 bases). Germline CDR1 MDHEN, CDR2 SYDVKM. The CDR3 is made up of 15 amino acids. Trimming pared 2 bases from V and 3 bases from J, leaving 11 bases between. Here the CDR3 DNA reads TGTGCCAGCAGTTTAGCAGGGGCCTTTGGAAACACCATATATTTT. Translated, it gives CASSLAGAFGNTIYF.

The J gene is TRBJ2-5, the V gene TRBV5-6; D remains ambiguous. Trimming took 0 bases from V and 4 from J, leaving 7 bases between them. CDR3 length: 13 amino acids. CDR1 SGHDT and CDR2 YYEEEE come from the germline V gene. The CDR3 DNA reads TGTGCCAGCAGCTTGGCGGGTGCAGAGACCCAGTACTTC. This codes for CASSLAGAETQYF.

The chain carries TRBV29-1 and TRBJ2-5, with 8 bases that match TRBD1. This CDR3 contains 15 residues. Germline CDR1 and CDR2: SQVTM and ANQGSEA. Trimming took 6 bases from V and 5 from J; bases not matched to a gene: 14. The CDR3 sequence: CSVPRRQGPEETQYF. CDR3 bases: TGCAGCGTCCCCCGACGACAGGGGCCAGAGGAGACCCAGTACTTC.

The chain carries TRBV6-1 and TRBJ1-4; a weak D match, TRBD1 (6 bases). Germline loops: CDR1 MNHNS, CDR2 SASEGT. The CDR3 is 15 amino acids. V was shortened by 5 bases and J by 4 bases, with 14 bases between the two germline ends. CDR3 loop: CASSLQGQHNEKLFF. The CDR3 nucleotides read TGTGCCAGCAGTTTGCAGGGGCAGCATAATGAAAAACTGTTTTTT.

The J gene is TRBJ2-5, the V gene TRBV11-3; D perhaps matches TRBD2 (6 bases). The CDR3 consists of 17 residues. Germline CDR1 SGHNT, CDR2 YENEEA. Trimming pared 6 bases from V and 2 bases from J, leaving 22 bases between. DNA for the CDR3: TGTGCCAGCAGTGTGGGGGGTTGGACGGATTCTCAAGAGACCCAGTACTTC. Its translation: CASSVGGWTDSQETQYF.

The J gene is TRBJ1-4, the V gene TRBV30, with a tentative D call TRBD1 (5 bases). The CDR3 consists of 13 residues. CDR1 and CDR2 from the germline V gene are GTSNPN and SVGIG (reference sequence). The V and J ends lost 1 base and 8 bases respectively, with 11 bases between them. In DNA, the CDR3 is TGTGCCTGGAGTGGGATCGGGGGGGAAAAACTGTTTTTT. Amino acid sequence: CAWSGIGGEKLFF.

In its sample, this clone was seen a few times. The chain has TRBV7-9 and TRBJ1-5, with 9 bases fitting TRBD1. The CDR3 is 15 amino acids. Germline V gene lookup returns CDR1 SEHNR and CDR2 FQNEAQ (reference sequence). J gave up 6 bases and V 1 base, and 4 bases lay outside the gene matches. CDR3 sequence (DNA): TGTGCCAGCAGCTTAGGGACAGGGGTGGGTCAGCCCCAGCATTTT. The encoded protein is CASSLGTGVGQPQHF. The variable domain in full, with the rest retrieved from reference TRBV7-9 and TRBJ1-5, is DTGVSQNPRHKITKRGQNVTFRCDPISEHNRLYWYRQTLGQGPEFLTYFQNEAQLEKSRLLSDRFSAERPKGSFSTLEIQRTEQGDSAMYLCASSLGTGVGQPQHFGDGTRLSIL.

This sequence joins TRBV23-1 and TRBJ2-2; 9 bases align to TRBD1. TRBV23-1 is reported as an ORF; its role is uncertain. With V trimmed by 4 bases and J by 3 bases, 6 bases remained unmatched. CDR3 length equals 16 residues. CDR3 DNA sequence: TGCGCCAGCAGTCCGGTCCGGACAGGGGACACCGGGGAGCTGTTTTTT. This translates into CASSPVRTGDTGELFF.

The chain recombines TRBV30 with TRBJ1-2, with D hard to call. In germline, CDR1 is GTSNPN, CDR2 SVGIG (reference sequence). V was cut by 3 bases and J by 4 bases, with 6 bases left in between. The CDR3 has 11 amino acids. The CDR3 nucleotides are TGTGCCTGGAGCGCAGTCTATGGCTACACCTTC. It encodes CAWSAVYGYTF.

The chain has TRBV28 and TRBJ1-5, with 12 bases matching TRBD1. CDR1 and CDR2 from the germline V gene are MDHEN and SYDVKM. The CDR3 length is 16 residues. The J segment lost 2 bases and the V segment lost 10 bases, leaving 9 bases of the junction unmatched. The chain's CDR3 is CATSGQGASGNQPQHF. CDR3 in DNA: TGTGCCACCTCGGGACAGGGGGCATCGGGCAATCAGCCCCAGCATTTT.

This clone was observed a handful of times. The rearrangement uses TRBV7-2 and TRBJ2-7; the D gene is possibly TRBD2 (7 bases). CDR1 and CDR2 (germline): SGHTA, FQGNSA. The CDR3 is 14 residues long. V gave up 5 bases and J gave up 1 base, with 12 bases separating them. The CDR3 nucleotides are TGTGCCAGCAGCCCGGGGGGCAGATCCTACGAGCAGTACTTC. Its protein is CASSPGGRSYEQYF.